This T cell receptor beta chain was profiled in a study of blood T cell repertoires in COVID-19. Turning to the study itself: Acute and convalescent COVID-19 samples came from the United States, Italy and Spain.

Sequenced by immunoSEQ multiplex PCR; TCRdb stores in-frame clones only, minus some. The table has around 230,000 clones, over 65% seen once. This clone has a handful of counts. The receptor's source is a woman aged 70-85 years with active or convalescent COVID-19. The material sequenced was peripheral blood.

The CDR3 region has the DNA TGTGCCATCAGTGAGGGACAGGGGGCGACTCCCCTCCACTTT. Translation gives CAISEGQGATPLHF. The rearrangement links TRBV10-3 to TRBJ1-6; 11 bases are a match to TRBD1. CDR1 and CDR2 from the germline V gene are ENHRY and SYGVKD. With V trimmed by 2 bases and J by 13 bases, 4 bases remained unmatched. This CDR3 region has 14 residues.